These 8 T cell receptor beta chains were sequenced from one sample in a study of T cell responses to AZD1222 COVID-19 vaccine. Profiled with immunoSEQ multiplex PCR; TCRdb holds only in-frame clones, not every one. The sample contains around 150,000 clones, about 93% of which appear only once. The sequencing used peripheral blood, collected 28 days after the second AZD1222 dose. All receptors come from an adult who received the AZD1222 COVID-19 vaccine.

The sample holds one count of this clone. The rearrangement links TRBV6-5 to TRBJ1-6; 8 bases line up with TRBD1. The CDR3 spans 14 residues. V dropped 2 bases and J dropped 9; count of bases not matched to a gene: 3. Germline V gene sequence: CDR1 MNHEY, CDR2 SVGAGI. CDR3 nucleotide sequence: TGTGCCAGCAGTTACGGACAGGGAATTTCACCCCTCCACTTT. Translated, it gives CASSYGQGISPLHF.

V usage is TRBV28 and J usage is TRBJ2-7, with D perhaps TRBD2 (5 bases). Germline V gene data show CDR1 as MDHEN and CDR2 as SYDVKM. There are 14 residues in the CDR3. V shed 3 bases and J shed 2 bases, with 11 bases lying between them. The CDR3 DNA follows: TGTGCCAGCAGTTTCGCCCCCGGGACCTACGAGCAGTACTTC. It codes for CASSFAPGTYEQYF.

This chain connects TRBV14 to TRBJ2-1; TRBD1 agrees at 7 bases. Losses at the gene ends were 1 base for V and 9 bases for J; bases not matched to a gene: 9. The length of the CDR3 is 15 residues. In germline, CDR1 is SGHDN, CDR2 FVKESK. CDR3 residues: CASSQARSQGVEQFF. CDR3 DNA: TGTGCCAGCAGCCAAGCGCGGTCCCAGGGGGTTGAGCAGTTCTTC.

V gene TRBV19 combines with J gene TRBJ2-6, with D possibly being TRBD2 (7 bases). Germline V gives CDR1 LNHDA, CDR2 SQIVND (reference sequence). This CDR3 has 20 residues. Between the trimmed V and J ends, which lost 0 bases and 0 bases, there was a span of 18 bases. The CDR3 protein is CASSIEGGAFVGSGANVLTF. CDR3 nucleotides: TGTGCCAGTAGTATAGAGGGGGGGGCCTTTGTAGGCTCTGGGGCCAACGTCCTGACTTTC.

The rearrangement uses TRBV14 and TRBJ2-5; D is uncertain. The CDR3 totals 13 residues. Germline V lookup: CDR1 SGHDN, CDR2 FVKESK. V gave up 0 bases and J gave up 7 bases, with 9 bases separating them. The CDR3 reads CASSQDITGTQYF. The DNA for the CDR3 is TGTGCCAGCAGCCAAGATATCACTGGGACCCAGTACTTC.

The chain carries TRBV19 and TRBJ1-2, with 7 bases lining up with TRBD1. Per germline, CDR1 LNHDA and CDR2 SQIVND (reference sequence). The CDR3 length is 14 residues. Trimming removed 7 bases from V and 5 bases from J; junction bases left unmatched: 10. The CDR3 loop is CASTENRGRYGYTF. As DNA, the CDR3 is TGTGCCAGTACGGAAAACAGGGGTCGGTATGGCTACACCTTC.

This rearrangement joins TRBV7-3 to TRBJ1-2; perhaps TRBD1 as D (5 bases). In germline, CDR1 is SGHTA, CDR2 FQGTGA. This CDR3 region has 15 residues. Trimming left V 2 bases short and J 8 bases short, with 18 bases between. Here the CDR3 reads CASSLSWDGSAGYTF. CDR3 DNA sequence: TGTGCCAGCAGCTTATCTTGGGACGGCTCGGCGGGCTACACCTTC.

The CDR3 sequence: CASSMEGDYGYTF. The CDR3 DNA follows: TGTGCCAGTAGTATGGAAGGGGACTATGGCTACACCTTC. The chain joins TRBV19 to TRBJ1-2; D might be TRBD1 (5 bases). In germline, CDR1 is LNHDA, CDR2 SQIVND (reference sequence). This CDR3 spans 13 amino acids. V gave up 3 bases and J gave up 3 bases, with 8 bases separating them.